The entry below gives a single TCR beta chain sequence along with its context. Treatment: randomized to nivolumab then ipilimumab (arm A) or the reverse (arm B). DNA-damaging chemotherapy had not been given to any patient beforehand. From thawed PBMCs, live CD3+CD8+ cells negative for CD19 and CD56 were sorted. The data derive from a study of sequential checkpoint blockade in melanoma. Generated by immunoSEQ multiplex PCR, the TCRdb table keeps only in-frame clones and is missing some. The sample has 17,000 or so clones; approximately 70% are singletons. The CDR3 sequence is 15 residues long. CDR1 MDHEN and CDR2 SYDVKM come from the germline V gene. The V gene lost 6 bases and the J gene lost 0 bases, with 14 bases spanning the gap.

The source material was CD8+ T cells sorted from blood (inferred from file names), sampled from a patient given nivolumab and ipilimumab in sequence. The clonotype originates from a human donor with melanoma. The V gene is TRBV28, the J gene TRBJ2-5, with TRBD2 as a possible D gene (6 bases). The CDR3 sequence: CASREGLGYQETQYF. CDR3 coding DNA: TGTGCCAGCAGGGAGGGACTCGGGTACCAAGAGACCCAGTACTTC.